This T cell receptor (beta chain) was obtained from a study of T-cell memory formation after mild COVID-19. Whole-study findings and limits: Contracting CD4+ clones were located mainly in CM and EM, and CD8+ clones in EMRA. The appearance of some responding clones in pre-infection memory suggested that cross-reactive memory joined.

V gave up 6 bases and J gave up 5 bases, with 13 bases separating them. The CDR3 contains 12 residues. Germline lookup yields CDR1 DFQATT and CDR2 SNEGSKA (reference sequence). TCRdb reprocessed the 5' RACE reads via MiXCR and lists one record per CDR3 protein. The profile shows 250,000 to 350,000 distinct CDR3 sequences, roughly a fifth of them singletons. This clonotype has just a few counts. Its antigen is unknown. This clonotype was obtained from a man aged 18-30 years who had mild COVID-19 (a few samples of this study predate the infection). Cell type and time point are not known. This chain joins TRBV20-1 and TRBJ1-1; possible D gene TRBD1, 6 bases. Sequenced input: PBMCs or a T cell subset sorted from them (not recorded which). The CDR3 is CSAAQGGTEAFF. The CDR3 coding sequence is TGCAGTGCAGCACAGGGAGGGACTGAAGCTTTCTTT.